This T cell receptor beta chain was profiled in a study of siplizumab effects on memory and regulatory T cells. A word on this clone: Its antigen is still unknown.

The assay looked at approximately 10^5 TCR templates in each sample. This table comes from immunoSEQ multiplex PCR, and its TCRdb copy is limited to in-frame clones, with some not included. The profile shows under 140,000 clones, 80% to 95% of them singletons. CDR3 length: 17 residues. CDR1 is SGHDN, CDR2 FVKESK, per germline. Trimming removed 3 bases from V and 1 base from J; junction bases left unmatched: 11. Overall study findings and caveats: Of the proliferating CD4+ or CD8+ clones, roughly 75-97% lacked a naive or memory phenotype that could be assigned. Suppressive capability of dividing Tregs from siplizumab cultures went unverified. Naive T cells looked more diverse than memory cells and looked like major alloresponse contributors.

The clonotype was recovered from a human donor in good health. This chain links TRBV14 with TRBJ2-7; 8 positions match TRBD1. Sequencing was done on a sample of CD4+ T cells sorted from blood. CDR3 coding DNA: TGTGCCAGCAGCCAGACCCCTTCGTGGACAGGGTCCTACGAGCAGTACTTC. Translation: CASSQTPSWTGSYEQYF.